The subject of this entry is one T cell receptor (beta chain). No antigen is known for it. One base away there is no much larger clone; base qualities are not given. This same CDR3 is encoded by further DNA sequences in the sample. The immunoSEQ Assay was the method used to sequence TCRbeta CDR3 regions. After extraction, genomic DNA underwent amplification by bias-controlled multiplex PCR, followed by high-throughput sequencing. In the source study's methods: To quantify the absolute abundance of every unique TCRbeta CDR3 region, sequences were collapsed and filtered. T cell fraction was estimated by normalizing TCRbeta template counts to usable DNA, with usable DNA measured through amplification of reference genes found in all nucleated cells. Repertoire TCRs were annotated as SARS-CoV-2-specific when V gene, CDR3 amino acid sequence and J gene were exactly matched to a known reactive TCR set. The reference SARS-CoV-2 TCR set was derived from MIRA and filtered for enrichment in COVID-19-positive ImmuneCODE repertoires, a step that removed public or cross-reactive TCRs. Based on the MIRA antigens, annotated TCRs were further analysed at the level of specific ORF or position within ORF. Breadth was defined as the number of annotated unique rearrangements divided by the total number of unique productive rearrangements, and depth was defined as the summed frequency of the annotated unique rearrangements. Two-sided Wilcoxon rank-sum tests were used to compare TCR breadth between groups. The table was pulled from immuneACCESS by TCRdb, which kept in-frame rearrangements only. Such tables lose some clones; where checked, under half of the loss comes from unresolved V genes, and the rest has no known cause. V, J and clone size reflect that table, while D and trimming were determined from the DNA. In this sample the table shows roughly 350,000 clones, roughly 91% of which occur a single time. The ten most abundant clones make up roughly 4.8% of the sample.

From its cysteine to its phenylalanine, the CDR3 spans 13 amino acids. Of all the DNA, just the CDR3 is kept, 39 bases in frame from base 1. The germline V gene encodes CDR1 LNHDA and CDR2 SQIVND (reference sequence). Unmatched junction bases come to 2, with V trimmed by 3 bases and J by 8 bases. The sample comes from a study of Ad26.COV2.S vaccination and SARS-CoV-2 variants (dated by TCRdb to the early 2020s). Concerning the study at large: Donors in the vaccine arm were drawn from COV1001, a phase I-IIa trial of Ad26.COV2.S in healthy adults that was multicentre, randomized, double-blind and placebo-controlled. Sequencing of the TCRbeta repertoire served to evaluate the specificity and breadth of SARS-CoV-2-reactive T cell receptors following Ad26.COV2.S vaccination. Ad26.COV2.S was given intramuscularly at 5x10^10 or 1x10^11 viral particles, as a single shot or as two shots 56 days apart. Trial participants were randomized into five groups of five: low-dose or high-dose Ad26.COV2.S given once or twice, or placebo on both occasions. Blinding of investigators to trial group allocation was maintained during experiments and outcome assessment. The TCR-sequenced set comprised approximately 30 samples: around 20 Ad26.COV2.S vaccine recipients, 5 placebo recipients and 8 SARS-CoV-2 convalescent individuals. The investigation overall reported the following: Vaccine and placebo recipients had comparable non-spike TCR breadth, which fits with the vaccine containing only spike. Substantial breadth of spike-specific CD8+ and CD4+ T cell responses was reported after vaccination. Spike-specific TCR breadth was higher in Ad26.COV2.S recipients than in placebo recipients (P = 0.0014). According to the authors, total T cell responses may have been underestimated by the TCR breadth and depth analyses. The study was not powered to compare responses between vaccine doses or regimens.

The treatment or condition label of this sample denotes: around 19 received Ad26.COV2.S at low or high dose, single or two shots; roughly 5 received placebo; per-sample allocation not given. For vaccine and placebo recipients, repertoires were sequenced using samples collected on day 63 after the first injection. In Cohort 1b, around 25 adults aged 18-55 years were enrolled at a single site in Boston, USA, between 29 July and 7 August 2020. Ad26.COV2.S consisted of a replication-incompetent adenovirus type 26 vector by which a prefusion-stabilized SARS-CoV-2 spike protein from the original Wuhan strain was expressed.

The clonotype was recovered from a person between 18 and 65 years old who received the Ad26.COV2.S COVID-19 vaccine or a placebo. The sequenced sample was peripheral blood, obtained in a trial of Ad26.COV2.S vaccine versus placebo. The receptor chain draws on TRBV19 and TRBJ2-1; 9 central nucleotides agree with TRBD1. The nucleotide sequence is given as TGTGCCAGTAGTATTGACAGGGGGGATGAGCAGTTCTTC. Translated, it gives CASSIDRGDEQFF.